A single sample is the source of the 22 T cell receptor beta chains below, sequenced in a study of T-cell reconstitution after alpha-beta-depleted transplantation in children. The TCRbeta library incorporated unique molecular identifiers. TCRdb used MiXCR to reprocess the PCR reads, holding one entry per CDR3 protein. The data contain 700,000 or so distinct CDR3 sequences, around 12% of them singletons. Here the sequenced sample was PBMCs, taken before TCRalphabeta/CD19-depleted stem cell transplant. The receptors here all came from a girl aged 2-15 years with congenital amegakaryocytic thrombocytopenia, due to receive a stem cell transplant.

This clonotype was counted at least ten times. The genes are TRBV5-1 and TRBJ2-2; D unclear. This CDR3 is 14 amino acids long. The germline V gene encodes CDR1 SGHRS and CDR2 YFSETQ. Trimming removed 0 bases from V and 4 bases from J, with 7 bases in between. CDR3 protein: CASSLVQPTGELFF. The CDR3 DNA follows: TGCGCCAGCAGCTTGGTTCAACCCACCGGGGAGCTGTTTTTT.

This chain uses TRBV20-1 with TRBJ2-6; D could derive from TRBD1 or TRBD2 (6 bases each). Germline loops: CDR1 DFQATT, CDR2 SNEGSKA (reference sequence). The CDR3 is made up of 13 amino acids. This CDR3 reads CSAGTSGANVLTF. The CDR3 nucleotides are TGCAGCGCGGGGACATCTGGGGCCAACGTCCTGACTTTC.

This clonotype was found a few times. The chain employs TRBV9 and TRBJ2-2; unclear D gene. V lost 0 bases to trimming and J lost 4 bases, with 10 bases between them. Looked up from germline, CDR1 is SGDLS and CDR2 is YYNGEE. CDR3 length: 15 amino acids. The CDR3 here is CASSVVGQSTGELFF. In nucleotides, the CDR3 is TGTGCCAGCAGCGTAGTAGGGCAGAGCACCGGGGAGCTGTTTTTT.

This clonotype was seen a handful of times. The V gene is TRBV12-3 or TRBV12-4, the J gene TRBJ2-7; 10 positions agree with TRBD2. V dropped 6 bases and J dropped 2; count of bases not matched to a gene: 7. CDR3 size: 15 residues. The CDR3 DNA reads TGTGCCAGCAGACACCGGACTAGCGGTACCTACGAGCAGTACTTC. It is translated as CASRHRTSGTYEQYF.

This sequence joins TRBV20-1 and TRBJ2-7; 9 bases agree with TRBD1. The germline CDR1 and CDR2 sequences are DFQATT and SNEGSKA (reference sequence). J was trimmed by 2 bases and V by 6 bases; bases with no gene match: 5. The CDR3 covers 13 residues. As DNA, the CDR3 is TGCAGTGCCTTGGACAGGGGCACCTACGAGCAGTACTTC. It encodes CSALDRGTYEQYF.

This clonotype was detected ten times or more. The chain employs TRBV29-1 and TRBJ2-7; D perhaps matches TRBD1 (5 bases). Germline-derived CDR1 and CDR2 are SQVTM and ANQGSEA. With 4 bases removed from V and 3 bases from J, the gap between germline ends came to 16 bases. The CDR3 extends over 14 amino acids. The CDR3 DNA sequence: TGCAGCGTTGTAAGGGGTCAGGGTCTCTACGAGCAGTACTTC. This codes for CSVVRGQGLYEQYF.

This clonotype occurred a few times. DNA of the CDR3: TGTGCCAGCAATCCTGTAGGGCTTTCATCAGAGCAGTACTTC. Encoded protein: CASNPVGLSSEQYF. The gene calls are TRBV27 and TRBJ2-7; D is ambiguous. This CDR3 is built from 14 residues. V was trimmed by 7 bases and J by 7 bases, leaving 20 bases between them. Germline-derived CDR1 and CDR2 are MNHEY and SMNVEV (reference sequence).

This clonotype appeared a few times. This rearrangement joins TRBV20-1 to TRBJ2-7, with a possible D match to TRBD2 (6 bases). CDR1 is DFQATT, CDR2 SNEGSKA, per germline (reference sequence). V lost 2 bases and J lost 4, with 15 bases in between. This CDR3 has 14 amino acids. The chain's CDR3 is CSARPPGLLYEQYF. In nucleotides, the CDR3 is TGCAGTGCTAGACCCCCGGGACTCCTATACGAGCAGTACTTC.

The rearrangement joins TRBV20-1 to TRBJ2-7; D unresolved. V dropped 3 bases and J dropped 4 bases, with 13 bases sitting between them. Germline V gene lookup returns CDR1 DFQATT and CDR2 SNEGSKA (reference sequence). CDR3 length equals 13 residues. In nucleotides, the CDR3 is TGCAGTGCTAGGGAAAGACTGAATTACGAGCAGTACTTC. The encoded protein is CSARERLNYEQYF.

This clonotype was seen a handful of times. Here the CDR3 DNA reads TGTGCCAGCAGCAAAGTCCCCCGTGTGGCCTACGAGCAGTACTTC. Translating it yields CASSKVPRVAYEQYF. This chain uses TRBV21-1 with TRBJ2-7; the D call of TRBD1 is as the table states it, not checked on the DNA. TRBV21-1 is annotated as a pseudogene. This CDR3 has 15 residues.

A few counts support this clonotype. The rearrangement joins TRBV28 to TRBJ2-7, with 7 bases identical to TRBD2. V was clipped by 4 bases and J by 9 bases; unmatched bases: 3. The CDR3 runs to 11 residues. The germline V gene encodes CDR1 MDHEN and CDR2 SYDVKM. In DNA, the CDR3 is TGTGCCAGCAGTTCCAGGGAGGGGCAGTACTTC. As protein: CASSSREGQYF.

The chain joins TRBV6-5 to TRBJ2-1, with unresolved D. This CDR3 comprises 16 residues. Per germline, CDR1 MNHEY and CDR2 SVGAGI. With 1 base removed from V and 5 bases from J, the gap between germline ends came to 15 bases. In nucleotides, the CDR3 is TGTGCCAGCAGTTACTGGGCCAGTGTAGGCCACAATGAGCAGTTCTTC. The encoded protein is CASSYWASVGHNEQFF.

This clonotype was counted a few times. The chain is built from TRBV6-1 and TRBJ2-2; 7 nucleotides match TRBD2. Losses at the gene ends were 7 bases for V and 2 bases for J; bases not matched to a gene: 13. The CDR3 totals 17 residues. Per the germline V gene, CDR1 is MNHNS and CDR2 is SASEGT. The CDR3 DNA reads TGTGCCAGCACTACCCCAGGGAGGGGCTTTAACACCGGGGAGCTGTTTTTT. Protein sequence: CASTTPGRGFNTGELFF.

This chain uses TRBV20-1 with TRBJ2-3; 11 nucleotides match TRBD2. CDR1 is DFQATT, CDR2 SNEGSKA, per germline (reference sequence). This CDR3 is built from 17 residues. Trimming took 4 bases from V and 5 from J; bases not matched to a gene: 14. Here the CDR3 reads CSATRLTSGVPVDTQYF. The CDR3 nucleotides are TGCAGTGCTACCCGCCTGACTAGCGGGGTCCCTGTAGATACGCAGTATTTT.

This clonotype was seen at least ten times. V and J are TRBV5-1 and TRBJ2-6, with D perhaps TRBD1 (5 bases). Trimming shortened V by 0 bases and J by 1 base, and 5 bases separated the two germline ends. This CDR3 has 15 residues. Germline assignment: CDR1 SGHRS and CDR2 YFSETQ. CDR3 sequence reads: CASSLEGSGANVLTF. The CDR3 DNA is TGCGCCAGCAGCTTGGAGGGGTCTGGGGCCAACGTCCTGACTTTC.

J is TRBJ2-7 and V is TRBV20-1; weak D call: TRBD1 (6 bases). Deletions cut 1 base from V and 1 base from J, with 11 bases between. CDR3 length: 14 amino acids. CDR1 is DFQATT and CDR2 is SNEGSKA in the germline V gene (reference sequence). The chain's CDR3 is CSARGDISSYEQYF. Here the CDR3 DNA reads TGCAGTGCTAGAGGGGACATTTCATCCTACGAGCAGTACTTC.

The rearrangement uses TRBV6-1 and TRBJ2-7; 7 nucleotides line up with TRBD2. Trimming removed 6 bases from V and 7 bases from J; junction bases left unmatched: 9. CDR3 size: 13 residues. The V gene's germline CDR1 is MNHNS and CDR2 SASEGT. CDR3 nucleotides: TGTGCCAGCAGCGCCGGGACTACAAGGGAGCAGTACTTC. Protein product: CASSAGTTREQYF.

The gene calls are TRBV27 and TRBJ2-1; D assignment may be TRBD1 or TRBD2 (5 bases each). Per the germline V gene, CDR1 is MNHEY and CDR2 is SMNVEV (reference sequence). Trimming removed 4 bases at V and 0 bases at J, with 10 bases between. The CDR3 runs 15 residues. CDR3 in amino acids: CASSSGTASYNEQFF. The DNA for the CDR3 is TGTGCCAGCAGTTCCGGGACGGCCTCCTACAATGAGCAGTTCTTC.

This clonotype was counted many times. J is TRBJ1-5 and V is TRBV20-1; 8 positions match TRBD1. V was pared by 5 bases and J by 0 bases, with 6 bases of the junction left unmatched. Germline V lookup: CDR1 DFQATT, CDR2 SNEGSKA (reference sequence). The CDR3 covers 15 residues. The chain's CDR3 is CSAPQGAYSNQPQHF. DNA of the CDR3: TGCAGTGCTCCTCAGGGGGCGTATAGCAATCAGCCCCAGCATTTT.

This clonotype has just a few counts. Here the CDR3 reads CSANPGLAGVTQYF. As DNA, the CDR3 is TGCAGTGCCAACCCGGGACTAGCGGGAGTTACGCAGTACTTC. The chain is built from TRBV20-1 and TRBJ2-7, with 14 positions matching TRBD2. This CDR3 contains 14 residues. From germline, CDR1 is DFQATT and CDR2 SNEGSKA (reference sequence). Trimming took 6 bases from V and 9 from J; bases not matched to a gene: 10.

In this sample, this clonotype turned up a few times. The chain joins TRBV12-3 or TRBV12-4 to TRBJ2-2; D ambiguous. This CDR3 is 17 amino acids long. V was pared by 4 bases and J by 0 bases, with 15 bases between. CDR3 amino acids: CASSYDRPYTNTGELFF. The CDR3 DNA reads TGTGCCAGCAGTTACGATAGACCTTATACGAACACCGGGGAGCTGTTTTTT.

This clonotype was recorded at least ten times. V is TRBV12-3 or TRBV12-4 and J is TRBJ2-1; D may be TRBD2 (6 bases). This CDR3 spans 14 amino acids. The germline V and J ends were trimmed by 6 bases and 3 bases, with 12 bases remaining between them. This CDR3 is CASRTSRRYNEQFF. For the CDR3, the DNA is TGTGCCAGCAGAACTAGCAGGCGCTACAATGAGCAGTTCTTC.